A single sample gave rise to the 20 T cell receptor beta chains below, sequenced in a study of monozygotic twins with inflammatory bowel disease. TCRdb re-called the 5' RACE reads; one entry per CDR3 protein, DNA not given. This sample carries about 210,000 distinct CDR3 sequences, with around 1.5% going to the ten biggest clones. The specimen sequenced was blood. These receptors came from a human donor with ulcerative colitis or Crohn's disease, or a healthy co-twin of an affected twin (not recorded which).

V and J are TRBV27 and TRBJ1-1. The germline V gene encodes CDR1 MNHEY and CDR2 SMNVEV (reference sequence). The CDR3 has 14 residues. CDR3 protein: CASSPSLRNTEAFF.

The V gene is TRBV6-5, the J gene TRBJ1-5; TCRdb gives TRBD1 as the D gene, but with no DNA this cannot be confirmed. This CDR3 contains 15 residues. Germline V gene lookup returns CDR1 MNHEY and CDR2 SVGAGI. The CDR3 here is CASSWAGWADQPQHF.

The chain combines TRBV5-8 with TRBJ1-2; TCRdb picks TRBD1, but there is no DNA to check that call. Germline CDR1 is SGHTS and CDR2 is YDEGEE. CDR3 length: 14 residues. CDR3 in amino acids: CASSSRRGRDGYTF.

This chain uses TRBV21-1 with TRBJ1-6; lacking DNA, the TRBD1 call made by TCRdb goes unchecked. TRBV21-1 is designated a pseudogene. The CDR3 sequence is 15 residues long. CDR3 loop: CASSKDDRGNSPLHF.

The chain carries TRBV20-1 and TRBJ2-1; lacking DNA, the TRBD2 call made by TCRdb goes unchecked. Germline V gene data show CDR1 as DFQATT and CDR2 as SNEGSKA (reference sequence). The CDR3 totals 13 residues. CDR3 amino acids: CSCPSGLYNEQFF.

The chain combines TRBV25-1 with TRBJ1-3. This CDR3 comprises 14 residues. Germline CDR1 MGHDK, CDR2 SYGVNS. CDR3 residues: CASSGVISGNTIYF.

The chain combines TRBV29-1 with TRBJ1-5; TCRdb selects TRBD1, and the lack of DNA leaves this call unchecked. Germline CDR1 and CDR2: SQVTM and ANQGSEA. This CDR3 spans 17 amino acids. CDR3: CSVGGDRFTGGNQPQHF. Variable domain in full (rest from reference TRBV29-1 and TRBJ1-5): SAVISQKPSRDICQRGTSLTIQCQVDSQVTMMFWYRQQPGQSLTLIATANQGSEATYESGFVIDKFPISRPNLTFSTLTVSNMSPEDSSIYLCSVGGDRFTGGNQPQHFGDGTRLSIL.

The gene calls are TRBV6-1 and TRBJ2-3; TCRdb gives TRBD1 as the D gene, but with no DNA this cannot be confirmed. The CDR3 loop spans 14 amino acids. Germline CDR1 reads MNHNS; CDR2 reads SASEGT. The CDR3 region is CASTQGGQGNPQYF.

The chain carries TRBV7-2 and TRBJ2-1; TCRdb picks TRBD1, but there is no DNA to check that call. Germline CDR1 reads SGHTA; CDR2 reads FQGNSA. CDR3 length: 14 amino acids. CDR3 protein: CASSLGGTGRGQFF.

The chain links TRBV25-1 to TRBJ2-3; lacking DNA, the TRBD2 call made by TCRdb goes unchecked. The CDR3 spans 15 residues. Germline V gives CDR1 MGHDK, CDR2 SYGVNS. The CDR3 sequence is CASSDERGGTDTQYF.

CDR3 sequence reads: CASSADTGVLNTEAFF. The chain couples TRBV5-1 to TRBJ1-1. Germline V lookup: CDR1 SGHRS, CDR2 YFSETQ. CDR3 length: 16 amino acids.

The CDR3 is CASSLVGGQAYNEQFF. The V and J genes are TRBV7-9 and TRBJ2-1; TCRdb designates TRBD1, a call that cannot be tested without DNA. The CDR3 is made up of 16 amino acids. From germline, CDR1 is SEHNR and CDR2 FQNEAQ (reference sequence).

J is TRBJ1-1 and V is TRBV7-9. The germline CDR1 and CDR2 sequences are SEHNR and FQNEAQ (reference sequence). This CDR3 has 14 residues. CDR3 region: CASRLTGANTEAFF.

The V and J genes are TRBV29-1 and TRBJ2-2. The V gene's germline CDR1 is SQVTM and CDR2 ANQGSEA. This CDR3 is built from 14 residues. The CDR3 sequence: CSARIQMNTGELFF.

The chain uses TRBV19 and TRBJ1-1; TCRdb's D call, TRBD1, is unchecked because there is no DNA. The CDR3 has 15 amino acids. CDR1 is LNHDA and CDR2 is SQIVND in the germline V gene (reference sequence). The CDR3 loop reads CASGDGTVWGTEAFF.

This rearrangement joins TRBV29-1 to TRBJ2-6; no DNA is available, so the TRBD1 call from TCRdb remains unchecked. CDR1 and CDR2 from the germline V gene are SQVTM and ANQGSEA. This CDR3 comprises 16 residues. The CDR3 region is CSAPQGADSGANVLTF.

The genes are TRBV15 and TRBJ1-4. The CDR3 has 15 amino acids. The V gene's germline CDR1 is LNHNV and CDR2 YYDKDF (reference sequence). CDR3 in amino acids: CATSRDRGEGEKLFF.

The genes are TRBV6-5 and TRBJ1-6; TCRdb's D call of TRBD1 is untestable without DNA. CDR3 length: 18 amino acids. The germline V gene encodes CDR1 MNHEY and CDR2 SVGAGI. The CDR3: CASSYSAGVTGRNSPLHF.

This sequence joins TRBV6-2 or TRBV6-3 and TRBJ2-1; the D gene TCRdb calls, TRBD1, cannot be checked with no DNA. This CDR3 contains 14 residues. Germline CDR1 is MNHEY and CDR2 is SVGEGT. The CDR3: CASRWTGGNNEQFF.

The J gene is TRBJ2-5, the V gene TRBV7-9; TCRdb's D call of TRBD2 is untestable without DNA. The CDR3 length is 14 residues. Germline CDR1 reads SEHNR; CDR2 reads FQNEAQ (reference sequence). This CDR3 reads CASSPRESQETQYF.